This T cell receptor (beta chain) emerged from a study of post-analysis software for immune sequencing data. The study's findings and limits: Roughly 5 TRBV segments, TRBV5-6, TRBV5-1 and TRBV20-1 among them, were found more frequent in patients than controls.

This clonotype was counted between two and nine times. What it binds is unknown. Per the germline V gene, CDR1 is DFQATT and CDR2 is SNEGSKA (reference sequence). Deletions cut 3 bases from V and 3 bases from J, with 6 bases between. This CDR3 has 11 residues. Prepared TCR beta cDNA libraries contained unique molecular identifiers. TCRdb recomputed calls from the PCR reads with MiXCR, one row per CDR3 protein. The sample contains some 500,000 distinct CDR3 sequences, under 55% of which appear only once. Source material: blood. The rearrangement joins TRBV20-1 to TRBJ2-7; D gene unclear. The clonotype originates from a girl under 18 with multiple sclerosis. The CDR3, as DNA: TGCAGTGCTAGTTCTGGCTACGAGCAGTACTTC. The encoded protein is CSASSGYEQYF.